The sequence of this TCR beta chain was determined in a study of T cell responses to AZD1222 COVID-19 vaccine. Generated by immunoSEQ multiplex PCR, the TCRdb table keeps only in-frame clones and is missing some. Of about 180,000 clones detected, almost 90% appear once; the ten largest clones hold approximately 10%. Timing groups of about 4 and about 12 weeks for second doses were pooled. Sequences were derived from peripheral blood, sampled 28 days after the second AZD1222 dose. This TCR was sampled from an adult who received the AZD1222 COVID-19 vaccine.

The CDR3 spells CATTGTGNTGELFF. CDR3 nucleotides: TGCGCCACCACCGGGACAGGGAACACCGGGGAGCTGTTTTTT. The chain uses TRBV23-1 and TRBJ2-2; 8 bases line up with TRBD1. Being an ORF, TRBV23-1 has a function that is uncertain. The ends lost 10 bases at V and 1 base at J; junction bases unmatched: 5. The CDR3 consists of 14 residues.